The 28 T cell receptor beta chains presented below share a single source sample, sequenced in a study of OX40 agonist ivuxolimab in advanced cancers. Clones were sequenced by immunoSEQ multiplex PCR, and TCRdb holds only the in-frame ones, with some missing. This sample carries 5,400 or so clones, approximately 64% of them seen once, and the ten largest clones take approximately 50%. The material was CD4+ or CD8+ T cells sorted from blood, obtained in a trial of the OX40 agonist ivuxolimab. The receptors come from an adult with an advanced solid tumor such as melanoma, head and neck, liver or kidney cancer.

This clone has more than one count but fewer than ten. CDR3 amino acids: CASSPGVGEQYF. The CDR3 DNA is TGTGCCAGCAGCCCAGGAGTGGGGGAGCAGTACTTC. The rearrangement joins TRBV7-2 to TRBJ2-7; D not resolved. Trimming cost V 5 bases and J 7 bases, with 12 bases left between them. The CDR3 runs to 12 residues. Germline CDR1 is SGHTA and CDR2 is FQGNSA.

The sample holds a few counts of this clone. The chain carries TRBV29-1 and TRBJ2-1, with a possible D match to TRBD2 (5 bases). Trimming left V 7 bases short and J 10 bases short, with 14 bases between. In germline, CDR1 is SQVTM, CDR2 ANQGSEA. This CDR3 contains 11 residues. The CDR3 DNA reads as TGCAGCGCCACGCCTTCGGGAGAGCAGTTCTTC. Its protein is CSATPSGEQFF.

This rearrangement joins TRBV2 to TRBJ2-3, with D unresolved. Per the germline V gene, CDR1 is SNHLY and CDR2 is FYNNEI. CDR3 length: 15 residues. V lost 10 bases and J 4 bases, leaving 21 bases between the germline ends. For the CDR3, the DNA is TGTGCCACCAAGGGAATCCCGGGCTCGGCAGATACGCAGTATTTT. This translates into CATKGIPGSADTQYF.

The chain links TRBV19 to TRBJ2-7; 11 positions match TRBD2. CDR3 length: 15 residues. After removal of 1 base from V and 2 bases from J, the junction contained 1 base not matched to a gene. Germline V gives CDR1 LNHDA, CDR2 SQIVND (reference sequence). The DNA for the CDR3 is TGTGCCAGTAGTATAGGTAGCGGGAGGGCCTACGAGCAGTACTTC. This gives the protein CASSIGSGRAYEQYF. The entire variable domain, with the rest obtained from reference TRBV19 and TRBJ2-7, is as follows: DGGITQSPKYLFRKEGQNVTLSCEQNLNHDAMYWYRQDPGQGLRLIYYSQIVNDFQKGDIAEGYSVSREKKESFPLTVTSAQKNPTAFYLCASSIGSGRAYEQYFGPGTRLTVT.

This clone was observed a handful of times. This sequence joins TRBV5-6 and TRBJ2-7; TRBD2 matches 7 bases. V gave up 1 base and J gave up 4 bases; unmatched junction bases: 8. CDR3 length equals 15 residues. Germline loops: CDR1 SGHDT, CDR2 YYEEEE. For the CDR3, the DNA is TGTGCCAGCAGCTTGAGTTTGCGGGGACTATACGAGCAGTACTTC. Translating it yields CASSLSLRGLYEQYF.

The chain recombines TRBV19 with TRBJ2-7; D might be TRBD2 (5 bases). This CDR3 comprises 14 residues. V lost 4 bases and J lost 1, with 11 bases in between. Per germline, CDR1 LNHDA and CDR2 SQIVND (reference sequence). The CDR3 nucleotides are TGTGCCAGTAGTAAGGAGGCAGCTTCCTACGAGCAGTACTTC. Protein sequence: CASSKEAASYEQYF.

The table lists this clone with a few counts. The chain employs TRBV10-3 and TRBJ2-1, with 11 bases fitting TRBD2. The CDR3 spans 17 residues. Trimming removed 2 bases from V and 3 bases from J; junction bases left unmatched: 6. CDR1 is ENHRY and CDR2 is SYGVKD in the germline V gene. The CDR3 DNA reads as TGTGCCATCAGTGAGCCCACGACTAGCGGGATCTACAATGAGCAGTTCTTC. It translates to CAISEPTTSGIYNEQFF.

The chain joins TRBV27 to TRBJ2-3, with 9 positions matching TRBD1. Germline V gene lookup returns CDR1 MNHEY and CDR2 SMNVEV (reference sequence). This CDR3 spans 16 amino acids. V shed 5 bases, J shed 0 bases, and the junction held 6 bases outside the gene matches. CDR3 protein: CASSITGGTSTDTQYF. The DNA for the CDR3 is TGTGCCAGCAGTATAACAGGGGGCACTAGCACAGATACGCAGTATTTT.

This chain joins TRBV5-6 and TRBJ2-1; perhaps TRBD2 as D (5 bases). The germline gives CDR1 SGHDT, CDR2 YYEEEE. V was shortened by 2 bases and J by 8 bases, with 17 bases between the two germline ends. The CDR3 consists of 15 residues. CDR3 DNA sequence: TGTGCCAGCAGCTTCCCTTTGGGTAGCGAGGATGAGCAGTTCTTC. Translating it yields CASSFPLGSEDEQFF. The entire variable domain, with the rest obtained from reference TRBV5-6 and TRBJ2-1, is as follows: DAGVTQSPTHLIKTRGQQVTLRCSPKSGHDTVSWYQQALGQGPQFIFQYYEEEERQRGNFPDRFSGHQFPNYSSELNVNALLLGDSALYLCASSFPLGSEDEQFFGPGTRLTVL.

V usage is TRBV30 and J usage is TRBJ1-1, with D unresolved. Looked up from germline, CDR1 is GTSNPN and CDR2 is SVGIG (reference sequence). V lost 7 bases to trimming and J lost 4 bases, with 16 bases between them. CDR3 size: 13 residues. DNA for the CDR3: TGTGCCTCAGACCGCGAACTAGGCACTGAAGCTTTCTTT. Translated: CASDRELGTEAFF.

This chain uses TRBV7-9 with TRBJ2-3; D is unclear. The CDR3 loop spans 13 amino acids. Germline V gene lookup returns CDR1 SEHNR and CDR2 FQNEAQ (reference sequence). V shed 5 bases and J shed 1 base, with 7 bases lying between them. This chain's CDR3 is CASSRFGTDTQYF. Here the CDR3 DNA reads TGTGCCAGCAGCCGCTTCGGCACAGATACGCAGTATTTT. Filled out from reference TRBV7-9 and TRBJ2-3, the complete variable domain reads DTGVSQNPRHKITKRGQNVTFRCDPISEHNRLYWYRQTLGQGPEFLTYFQNEAQLEKSRLLSDRFSAERPKGSFSTLEIQRTEQGDSAMYLCASSRFGTDTQYFGPGTRLTVL.

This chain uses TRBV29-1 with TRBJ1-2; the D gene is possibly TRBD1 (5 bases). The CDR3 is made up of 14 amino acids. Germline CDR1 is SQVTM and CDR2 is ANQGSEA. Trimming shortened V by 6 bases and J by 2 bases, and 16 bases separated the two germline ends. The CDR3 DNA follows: TGCAGCGTCCACGAGGGAGGGGCGAACTATGGCTACACCTTC. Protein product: CSVHEGGANYGYTF.

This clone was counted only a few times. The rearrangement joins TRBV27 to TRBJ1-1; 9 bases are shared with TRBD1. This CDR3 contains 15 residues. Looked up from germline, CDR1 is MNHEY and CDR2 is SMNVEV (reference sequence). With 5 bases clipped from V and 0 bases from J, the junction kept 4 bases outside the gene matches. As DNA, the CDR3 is TGTGCCAGCAGTCCCGGGACAGGGATGAACACTGAAGCTTTCTTT. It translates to CASSPGTGMNTEAFF.

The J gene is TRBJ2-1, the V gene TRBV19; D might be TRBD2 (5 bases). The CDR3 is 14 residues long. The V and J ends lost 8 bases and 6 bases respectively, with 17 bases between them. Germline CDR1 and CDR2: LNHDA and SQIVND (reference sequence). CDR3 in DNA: TGTGCCAGTTCCTGGCCTCTGAGGGTCAATGAGCAGTTCTTC. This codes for CASSWPLRVNEQFF.

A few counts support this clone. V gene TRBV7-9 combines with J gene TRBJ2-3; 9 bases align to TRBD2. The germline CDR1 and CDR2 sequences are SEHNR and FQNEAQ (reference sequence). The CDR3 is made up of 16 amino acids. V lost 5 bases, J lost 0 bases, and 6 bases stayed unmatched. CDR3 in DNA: TGTGCCAGCAGCGATAGCGGGAGTACGAGCACAGATACGCAGTATTTT. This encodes CASSDSGSTSTDTQYF.

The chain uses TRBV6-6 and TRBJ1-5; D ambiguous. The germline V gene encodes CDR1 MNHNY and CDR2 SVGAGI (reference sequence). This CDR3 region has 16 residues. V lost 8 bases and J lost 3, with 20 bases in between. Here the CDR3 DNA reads TGTGCCAGCGGCAGGACGGAGATTGAGAACAATCAGCCCCAGCATTTT. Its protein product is CASGRTEIENNQPQHF.

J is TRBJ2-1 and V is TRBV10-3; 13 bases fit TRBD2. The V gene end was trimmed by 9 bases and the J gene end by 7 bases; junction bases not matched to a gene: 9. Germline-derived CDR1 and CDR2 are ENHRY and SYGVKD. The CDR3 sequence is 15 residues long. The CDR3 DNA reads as TGTGCCATACGCGGGACTAGCGGGGTCTGGAATGAGCAGTTCTTC. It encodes CAIRGTSGVWNEQFF.

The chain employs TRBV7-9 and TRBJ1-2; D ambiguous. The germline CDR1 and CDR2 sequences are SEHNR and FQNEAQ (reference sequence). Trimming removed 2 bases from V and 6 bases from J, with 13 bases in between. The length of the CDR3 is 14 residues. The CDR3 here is CASSLSALEDGYTF. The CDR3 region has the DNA TGTGCCAGCAGCTTATCGGCATTGGAGGATGGCTACACCTTC.

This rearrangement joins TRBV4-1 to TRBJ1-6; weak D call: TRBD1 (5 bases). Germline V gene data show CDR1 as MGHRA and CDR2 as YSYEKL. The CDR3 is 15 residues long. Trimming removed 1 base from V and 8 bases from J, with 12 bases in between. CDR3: CASSQGADTYSPLHF. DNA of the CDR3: TGCGCCAGCAGCCAAGGGGCGGACACGTATTCACCCCTCCACTTT.

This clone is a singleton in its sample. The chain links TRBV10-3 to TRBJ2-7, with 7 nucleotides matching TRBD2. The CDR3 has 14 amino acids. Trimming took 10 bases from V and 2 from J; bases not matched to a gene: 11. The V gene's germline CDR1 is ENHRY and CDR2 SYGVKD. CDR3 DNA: TGTGCCACCCGGGACGGGACTATAACCTACGAGCAGTACTTC. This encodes CATRDGTITYEQYF.

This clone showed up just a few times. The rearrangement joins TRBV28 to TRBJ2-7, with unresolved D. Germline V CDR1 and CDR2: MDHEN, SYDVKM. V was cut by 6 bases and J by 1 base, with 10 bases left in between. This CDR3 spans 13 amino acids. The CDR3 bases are TGTGCCAGCAGACAGACACTTTCCTACGAGCAGTACTTC. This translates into CASRQTLSYEQYF.

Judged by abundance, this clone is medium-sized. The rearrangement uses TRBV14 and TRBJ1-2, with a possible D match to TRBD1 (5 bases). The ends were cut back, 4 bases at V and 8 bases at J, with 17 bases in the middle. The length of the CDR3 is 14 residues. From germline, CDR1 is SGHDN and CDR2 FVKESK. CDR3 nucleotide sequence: TGTGCCAGCAGCCTGATACGCAGGGTCAGCGGCTACACCTTC. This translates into CASSLIRRVSGYTF.

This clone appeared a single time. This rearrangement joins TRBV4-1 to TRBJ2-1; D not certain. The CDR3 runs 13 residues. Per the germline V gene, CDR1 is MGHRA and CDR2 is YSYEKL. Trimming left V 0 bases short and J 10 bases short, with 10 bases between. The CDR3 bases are TGCGCCAGCAGCCAAGATAGGAATTTCGAGCAGTTCTTC. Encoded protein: CASSQDRNFEQFF.

The CDR3 nucleotides read TGTGCCTGGAGTGTAAGTCGGGGCGGGGCTGAAGCTTTCTTT. Translating it yields CAWSVSRGGAEAFF. This chain links TRBV30 with TRBJ1-1; maybe TRBD1 (5 bases). Trimming removed 0 bases from V and 6 bases from J, with 14 bases in between. The germline gives CDR1 GTSNPN, CDR2 SVGIG (reference sequence). CDR3 length: 14 residues.

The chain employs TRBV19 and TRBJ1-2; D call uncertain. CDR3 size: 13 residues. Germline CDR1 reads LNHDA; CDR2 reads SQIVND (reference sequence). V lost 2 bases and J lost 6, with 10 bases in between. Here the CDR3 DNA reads TGTGCCAGTAGTATACAAGGGATCGATGGCTACACCTTC. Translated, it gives CASSIQGIDGYTF.

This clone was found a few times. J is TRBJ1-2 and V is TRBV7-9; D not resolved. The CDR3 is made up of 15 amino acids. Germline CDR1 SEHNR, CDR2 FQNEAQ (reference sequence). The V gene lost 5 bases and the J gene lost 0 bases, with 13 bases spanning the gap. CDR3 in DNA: TGTGCCAGCAGCCCGTGGGAGGAGACTAACTATGGCTACACCTTC. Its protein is CASSPWEETNYGYTF.

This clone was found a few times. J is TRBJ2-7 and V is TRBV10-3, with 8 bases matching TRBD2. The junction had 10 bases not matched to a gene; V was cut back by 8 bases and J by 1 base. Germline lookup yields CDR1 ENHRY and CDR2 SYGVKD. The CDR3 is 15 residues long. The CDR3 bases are TGTGCCATCGCCCTTTCCGGGACTAGTTCCTACGAGCAGTACTTC. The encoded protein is CAIALSGTSSYEQYF.

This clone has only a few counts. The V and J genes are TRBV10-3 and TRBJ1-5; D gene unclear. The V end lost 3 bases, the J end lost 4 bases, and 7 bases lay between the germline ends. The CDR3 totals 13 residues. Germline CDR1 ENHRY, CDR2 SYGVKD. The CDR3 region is CAISDETNQPQHF. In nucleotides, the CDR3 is TGTGCCATCAGTGACGAGACGAATCAGCCCCAGCATTTT.